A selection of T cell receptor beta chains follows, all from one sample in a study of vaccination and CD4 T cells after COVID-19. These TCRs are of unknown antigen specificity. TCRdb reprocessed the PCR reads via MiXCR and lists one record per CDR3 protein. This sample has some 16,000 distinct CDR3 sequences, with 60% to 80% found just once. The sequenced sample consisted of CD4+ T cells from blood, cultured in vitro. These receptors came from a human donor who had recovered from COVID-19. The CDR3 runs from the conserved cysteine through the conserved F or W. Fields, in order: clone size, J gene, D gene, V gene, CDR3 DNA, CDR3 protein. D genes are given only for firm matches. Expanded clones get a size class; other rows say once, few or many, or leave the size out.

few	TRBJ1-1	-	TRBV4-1	TGCGCCAGCAGCCAAGGAGATTCGGGGTCCAATGAAGCTTTCTTT	CASSQGDSGSNEAFF
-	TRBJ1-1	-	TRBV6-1	TGTGCCAGCATGTTGATGGCGGGCACTGAAGCTTTCTTT	CASMLMAGTEAFF
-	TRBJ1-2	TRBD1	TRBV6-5	TGTGCCAGCAGTTGGACAGGGGATCGCTACACCTTC	CASSWTGDRYTF
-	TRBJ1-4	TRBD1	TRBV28	TGTGCCAGCAGACTGACAGGGATTAATGAAAAACTGTTTTTT	CASRLTGINEKLFF
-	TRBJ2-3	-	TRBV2	TGTGCCGGAAGGGGTGACACAGATACGCAGTATTTT	CAGRGDTDTQYF
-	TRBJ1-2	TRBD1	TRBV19	TGTGTCAGTAGTATGACAGGGGTTAACTATGGCTACACCTTC	CVSSMTGVNYGYTF
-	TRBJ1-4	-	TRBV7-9	TGTGCCAGCAGCTTGGTTGCCGTAAGGGGTGAAAAACTGTTTTTT	CASSLVAVRGEKLFF
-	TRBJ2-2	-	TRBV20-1	TGCAGTGCTAGGCCCGGGAGCATCACCGGGGAGCTGTTTTTT	CSARPGSITGELFF
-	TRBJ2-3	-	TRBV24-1	TGTGCCACCAGTCAATCAGCCCACGGGTTTTCAGATACGCAGTATTTT	CATSQSAHGFSDTQYF
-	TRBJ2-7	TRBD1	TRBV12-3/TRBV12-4	TGTGCCAGTAGTATAAGGACAGGGGCCTACGAGCAGTACTTC	CASSIRTGAYEQYF
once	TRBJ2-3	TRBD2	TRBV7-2	TGTGCCAGCAGTTTGCGGACTAGGTCAGATACGCAGTATTTT	CASSLRTRSDTQYF
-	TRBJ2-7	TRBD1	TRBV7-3	TGTGCCAGCAGCCAGGGACAGGGGTTCCACGAGCAGTACTTC	CASSQGQGFHEQYF
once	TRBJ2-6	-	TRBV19	TGTGCCAGTAGTATAAGGGGAGCCGGGGCCAACGTCCTGACTTTC	CASSIRGAGANVLTF
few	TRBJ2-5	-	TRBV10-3	TGTGCCATCAGTGACCGCGACAGGACACGAGAGACCCAGTACTTC	CAISDRDRTRETQYF
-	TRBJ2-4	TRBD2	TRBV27	TGTGCCAGCAGACGGACTAGCGGGAGTTCAGTCTTGGGCATTCAGTACTTC	CASRRTSGSSVLGIQYF